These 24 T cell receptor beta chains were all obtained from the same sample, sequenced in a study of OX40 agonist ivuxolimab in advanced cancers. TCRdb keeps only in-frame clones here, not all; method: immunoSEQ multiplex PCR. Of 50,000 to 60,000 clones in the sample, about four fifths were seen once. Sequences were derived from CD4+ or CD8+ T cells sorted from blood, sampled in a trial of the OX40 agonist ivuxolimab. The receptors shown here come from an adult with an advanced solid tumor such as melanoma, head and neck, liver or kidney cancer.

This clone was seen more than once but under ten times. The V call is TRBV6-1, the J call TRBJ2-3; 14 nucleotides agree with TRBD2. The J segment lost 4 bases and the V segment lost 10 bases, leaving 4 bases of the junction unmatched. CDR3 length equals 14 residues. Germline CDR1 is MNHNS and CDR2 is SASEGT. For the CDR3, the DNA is TGTGCCATTCGGACTAGCGGGAGGTCAGATACGCAGTATTTT. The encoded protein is CAIRTSGRSDTQYF.

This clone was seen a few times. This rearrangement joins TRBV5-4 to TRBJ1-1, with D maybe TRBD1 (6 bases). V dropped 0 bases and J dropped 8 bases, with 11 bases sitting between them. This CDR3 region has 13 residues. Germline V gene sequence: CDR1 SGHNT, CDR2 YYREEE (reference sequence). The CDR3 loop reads CASSLVRGSEAFF. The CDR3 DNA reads TGTGCCAGCAGCTTGGTCAGGGGCTCCGAAGCTTTCTTT.

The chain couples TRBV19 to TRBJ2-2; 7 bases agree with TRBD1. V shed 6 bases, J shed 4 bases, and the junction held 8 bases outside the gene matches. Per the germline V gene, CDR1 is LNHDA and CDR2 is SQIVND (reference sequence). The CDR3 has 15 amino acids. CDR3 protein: CASSMMTGTTGELFF. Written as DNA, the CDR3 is TGTGCCAGTAGCATGATGACAGGGACCACCGGGGAGCTGTTTTTT.

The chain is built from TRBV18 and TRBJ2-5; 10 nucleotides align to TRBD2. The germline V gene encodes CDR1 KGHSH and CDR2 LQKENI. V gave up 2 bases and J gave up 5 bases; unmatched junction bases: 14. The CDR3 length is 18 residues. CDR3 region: CASSPRLAGVGKEETQYF. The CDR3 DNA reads TGTGCCAGCTCACCAAGGCTAGCGGGAGTTGGAAAGGAGGAGACCCAGTACTTC.

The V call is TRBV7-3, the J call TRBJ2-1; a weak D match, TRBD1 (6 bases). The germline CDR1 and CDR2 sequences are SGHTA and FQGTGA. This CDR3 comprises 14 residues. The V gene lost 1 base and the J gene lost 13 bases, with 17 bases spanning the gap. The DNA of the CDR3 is TGTGCCAGCAGCTTAAATCTGGGGGCAGGGCAACAGTTCTTC. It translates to CASSLNLGAGQQFF.

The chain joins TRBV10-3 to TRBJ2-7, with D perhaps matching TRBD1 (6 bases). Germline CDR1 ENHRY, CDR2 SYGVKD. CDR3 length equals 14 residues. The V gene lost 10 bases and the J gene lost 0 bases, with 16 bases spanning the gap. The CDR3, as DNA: TGTGCCACCTGGGACAACCTCGGCTCCTACGAGCAGTACTTC. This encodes CATWDNLGSYEQYF.

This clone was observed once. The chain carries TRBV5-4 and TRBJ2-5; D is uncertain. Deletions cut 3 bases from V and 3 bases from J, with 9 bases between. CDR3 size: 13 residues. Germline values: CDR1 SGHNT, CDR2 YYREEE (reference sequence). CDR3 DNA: TGTGCCAGCAGCTATGTGGCAGAAGAGACCCAGTACTTC. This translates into CASSYVAEETQYF.

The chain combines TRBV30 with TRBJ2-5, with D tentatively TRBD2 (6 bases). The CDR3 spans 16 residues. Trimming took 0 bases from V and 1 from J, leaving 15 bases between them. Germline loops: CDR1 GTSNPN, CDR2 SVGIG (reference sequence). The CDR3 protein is CAWSVPEGTFQETQYF. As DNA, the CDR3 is TGTGCCTGGAGTGTACCGGAGGGAACTTTCCAAGAGACCCAGTACTTC.

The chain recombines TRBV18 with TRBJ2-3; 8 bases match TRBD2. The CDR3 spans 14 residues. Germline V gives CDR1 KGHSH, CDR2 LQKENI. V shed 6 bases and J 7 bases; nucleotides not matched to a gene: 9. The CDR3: CASSMKTSAYTQYF. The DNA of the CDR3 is TGTGCCAGCTCGATGAAGACTAGCGCCTATACGCAGTATTTT.

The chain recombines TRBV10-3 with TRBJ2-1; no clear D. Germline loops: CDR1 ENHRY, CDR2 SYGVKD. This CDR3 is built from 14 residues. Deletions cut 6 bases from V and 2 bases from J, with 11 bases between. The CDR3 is CAISPAQTYNEQFF. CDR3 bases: TGTGCCATCAGCCCCGCTCAGACCTACAATGAGCAGTTCTTC.

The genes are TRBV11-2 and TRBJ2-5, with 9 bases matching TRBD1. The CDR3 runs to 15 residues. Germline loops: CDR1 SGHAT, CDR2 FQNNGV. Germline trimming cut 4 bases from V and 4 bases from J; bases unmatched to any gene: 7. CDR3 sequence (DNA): TGTGCCAGCAGCTGGGGGACAGGGTCGCGAGAGACCCAGTACTTC. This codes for CASSWGTGSRETQYF.

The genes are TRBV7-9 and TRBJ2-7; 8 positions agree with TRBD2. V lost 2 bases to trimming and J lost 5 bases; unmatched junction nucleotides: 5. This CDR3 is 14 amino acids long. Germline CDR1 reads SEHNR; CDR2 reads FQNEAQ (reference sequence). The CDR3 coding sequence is TGTGCCAGCAGCTTAATGGCGGGAGGCGACGAGCAGTACTTC. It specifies CASSLMAGGDEQYF.

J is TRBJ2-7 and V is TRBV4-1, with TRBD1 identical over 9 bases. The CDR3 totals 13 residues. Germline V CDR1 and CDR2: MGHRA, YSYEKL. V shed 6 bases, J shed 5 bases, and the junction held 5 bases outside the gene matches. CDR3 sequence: CASRPTGGDEQYF. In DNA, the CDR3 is TGCGCCAGCAGACCTACAGGGGGCGACGAGCAGTACTTC.

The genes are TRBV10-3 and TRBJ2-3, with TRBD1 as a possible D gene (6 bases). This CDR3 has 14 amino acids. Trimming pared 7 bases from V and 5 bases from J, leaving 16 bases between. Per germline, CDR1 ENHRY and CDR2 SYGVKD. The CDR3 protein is CAINVGRGEDTQYF. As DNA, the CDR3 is TGTGCCATCAATGTGGGCAGGGGTGAAGATACGCAGTATTTT.

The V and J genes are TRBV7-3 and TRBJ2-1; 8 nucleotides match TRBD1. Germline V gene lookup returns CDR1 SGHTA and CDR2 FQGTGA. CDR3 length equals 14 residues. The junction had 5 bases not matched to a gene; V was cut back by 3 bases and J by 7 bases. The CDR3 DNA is TGTGCCAGCAGCTTCGACAGGGGTGGAAATGAGCAGTTCTTC. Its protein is CASSFDRGGNEQFF.

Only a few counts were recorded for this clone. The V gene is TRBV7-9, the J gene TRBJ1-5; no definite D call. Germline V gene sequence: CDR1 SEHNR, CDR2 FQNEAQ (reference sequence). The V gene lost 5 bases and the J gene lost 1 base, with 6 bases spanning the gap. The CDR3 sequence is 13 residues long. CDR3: CASSLMSNQPQHF. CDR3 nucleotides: TGTGCCAGCAGCCTCATGAGCAATCAGCCCCAGCATTTT.

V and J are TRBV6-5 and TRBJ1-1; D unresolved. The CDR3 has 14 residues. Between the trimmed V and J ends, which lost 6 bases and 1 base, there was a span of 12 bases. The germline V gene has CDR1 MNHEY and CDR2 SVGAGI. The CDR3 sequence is CASSGQTENTEAFF. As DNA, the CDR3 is TGTGCCAGCAGCGGCCAGACTGAGAACACTGAAGCTTTCTTT.

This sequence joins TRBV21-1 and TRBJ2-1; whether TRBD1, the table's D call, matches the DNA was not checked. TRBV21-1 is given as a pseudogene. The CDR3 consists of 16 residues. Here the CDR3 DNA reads TGTGCCAGCAGCAAACAAGCCAGGGACAGGGACAATGAGCAGTTCTTC. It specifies CASSKQARDRDNEQFF.

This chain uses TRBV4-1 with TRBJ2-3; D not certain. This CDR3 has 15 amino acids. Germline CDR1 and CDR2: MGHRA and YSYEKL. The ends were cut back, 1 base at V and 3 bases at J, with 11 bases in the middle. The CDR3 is CASSQVSAQTDTQYF. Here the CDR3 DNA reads TGCGCCAGCAGCCAAGTTTCGGCGCAAACAGATACGCAGTATTTT.

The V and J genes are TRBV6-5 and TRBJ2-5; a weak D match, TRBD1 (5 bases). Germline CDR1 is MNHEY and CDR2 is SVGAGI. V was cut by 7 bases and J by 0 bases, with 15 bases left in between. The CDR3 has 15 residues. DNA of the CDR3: TGTGCCAGCACCAGACAGTATCTAAACCAAGAGACCCAGTACTTC. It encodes CASTRQYLNQETQYF.

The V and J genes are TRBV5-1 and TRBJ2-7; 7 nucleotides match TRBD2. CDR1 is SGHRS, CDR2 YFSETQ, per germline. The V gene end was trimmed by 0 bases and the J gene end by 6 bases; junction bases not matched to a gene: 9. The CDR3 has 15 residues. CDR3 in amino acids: CASSLGGGSSGEQYF. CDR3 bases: TGCGCCAGCAGCTTGGGGGGCGGGAGTTCCGGCGAGCAGTACTTC. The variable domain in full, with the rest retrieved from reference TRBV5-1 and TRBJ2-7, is KAGVTQTPRYLIKTRGQQVTLSCSPISGHRSVSWYQQTPGQGLQFLFEYFSETQRNKGNFPGRFSGRQFSNSRSEMNVSTLELGDSALYLCASSLGGGSSGEQYFGPGTRLTVT.

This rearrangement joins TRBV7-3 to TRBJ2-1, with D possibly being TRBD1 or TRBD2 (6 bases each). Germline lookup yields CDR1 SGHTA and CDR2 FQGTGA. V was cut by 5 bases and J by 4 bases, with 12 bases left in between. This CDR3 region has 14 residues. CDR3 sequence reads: CASSTGAAYNEQFF. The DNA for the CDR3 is TGTGCCAGCAGCACGGGGGCAGCGTACAATGAGCAGTTCTTC. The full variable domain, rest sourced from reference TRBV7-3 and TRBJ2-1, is GAGVSQTPSNKVTEKGKYVELRCDPISGHTALYWYRQSLGQGPEFLIYFQGTGAADDSGLPNDRFFAVRPEGSVSTLKIQRTERGDSAVYLCASSTGAAYNEQFFGPGTRLTVL.

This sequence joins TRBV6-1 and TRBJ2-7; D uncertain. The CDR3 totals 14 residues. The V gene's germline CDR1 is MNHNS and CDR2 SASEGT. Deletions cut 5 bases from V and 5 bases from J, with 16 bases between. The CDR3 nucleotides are TGTGCCAGCAGTCCAGTAAGTGGGTATGACGAGCAGTACTTC. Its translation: CASSPVSGYDEQYF.

The CDR3 loop reads CASSPGTSGIAYEQYF. For the CDR3, the DNA is TGTGCCAGCAGCCCCGGGACTAGCGGGATCGCCTACGAGCAGTACTTC. The genes are TRBV5-4 and TRBJ2-7, with TRBD2 matching 13 bases. The V gene's germline CDR1 is SGHNT and CDR2 YYREEE (reference sequence). The CDR3 totals 16 residues. The J segment lost 2 bases and the V segment lost 4 bases, leaving 6 bases of the junction unmatched.